This note documents a single T cell receptor beta chain sequence. These data come from a study of CD8 T cells in Susac syndrome. Study-wide context: Patients with Susac syndrome were therapy-naive, on corticosteroids, or on intravenous immunoglobulin alone at blood draw.

There are 13 residues in the CDR3. The V and J ends lost 5 bases and 5 bases respectively, with 12 bases between them. Germline CDR1 and CDR2: LNHDA and SQIVND (reference sequence). Isolation of CD8+ and CD4+ T cells was performed negatively, whereas enrichment of TEMRA cells was done by FACS. A quantity of about 0.45 to 1 ug RNA underwent reverse transcription using random hexamers. The immunoSEQ assay covered 54 Vbeta and 13 Jbeta segments for CDR3. TCRdb redid the calling of the immunoSEQ multiplex PCR reads with MiXCR, one entry per CDR3 protein. The sample shows about 140,000 distinct CDR3 sequences, roughly 94% of them seen only once.

The chain links TRBV19 to TRBJ1-1; the D is unclear. This clonotype was obtained from a human donor with Susac syndrome. Sequenced sample: CD4+ T cells from PBMCs. CDR3: CASSPPYMTEAFF. CDR3 bases: TGTGCCAGTAGTCCCCCTTACATGACTGAAGCTTTCTTT.